This TCR beta chain was found in a study of cytomegalovirus exposure and HLA in healthy donors. A word on this clone: Its cognate antigen is unknown.

Study-level results: Data from an earlier analysis indicated that most TCR beta V segments were productive either about 87% or about 30% of the time. The authors later linked a missense DCLRE1C variant to TCR beta V- and J-gene trimming. Likely technical artifact: a cluster of highly shared sequence variants. HLA alleles showed associations with 16,951 TCR beta sequences in a later analysis, at a 0.05 false discovery rate.

PCR employed 60 Vbeta and 13 Jbeta primers. Some clones are missing from TCRdb's copy, which holds only in-frame ones; the method was immunoSEQ multiplex PCR. The table lists around 67,000 clones, 68% of them singletons. This receptor was identified in a woman in her thirties in good health and CMV-seronegative. Specimen: PBMCs.

The CDR3 region has the DNA TGTGCCAGCAGTTCTATAGGACAGAGCTCTGGAAACACCATATATTTT. Translation gives CASSSIGQSSGNTIYF. The chain is built from TRBV6-5 and TRBJ1-3; TRBD1 is a possible D gene (6 bases). The CDR3 spans 16 residues. V was cut by 4 bases and J by 0 bases, with 13 bases left in between. Germline V gene lookup returns CDR1 MNHEY and CDR2 SVGAGI.